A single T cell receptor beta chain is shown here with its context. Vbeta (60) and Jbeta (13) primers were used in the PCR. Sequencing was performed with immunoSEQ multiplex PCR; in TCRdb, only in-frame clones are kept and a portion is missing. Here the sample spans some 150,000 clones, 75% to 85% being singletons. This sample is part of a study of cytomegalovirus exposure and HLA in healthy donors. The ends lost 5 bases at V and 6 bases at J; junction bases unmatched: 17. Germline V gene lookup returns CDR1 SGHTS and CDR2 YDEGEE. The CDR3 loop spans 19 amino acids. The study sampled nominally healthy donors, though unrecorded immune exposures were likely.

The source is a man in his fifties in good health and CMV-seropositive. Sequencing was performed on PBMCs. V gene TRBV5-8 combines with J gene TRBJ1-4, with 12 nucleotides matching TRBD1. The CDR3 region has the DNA TGTGCCAGCAGGCCAATCGACCGGGACAGGGGGCACGGTTATGAAAAACTGTTTTTT. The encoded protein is CASRPIDRDRGHGYEKLFF.